Following are 30 T cell receptor beta chains from one sample sequenced in a study of identical twins. TCRdb ran MiXCR on the 5' RACE reads and lists one entry per CDR3 protein. The data contain about 500,000 distinct CDR3 sequences, around an eighth of them seen just once; the ten biggest clones take up approximately 1%. This sample also appeared in a second study, on yellow fever vaccine responses in identical twins.

The sample consisted of CD4+ T cells sorted from blood. These receptors all come from a woman aged 18-30 years in good health.

This clonotype was seen a handful of times. V and J are TRBV7-3 and TRBJ1-5, with unresolved D. Germline V gene lookup returns CDR1 SGHTA and CDR2 FQGTGA. The CDR3 runs 12 residues. V gave up 4 bases and J gave up 5 bases, with 6 bases separating them. In nucleotides, the CDR3 is TGTGCCAGCAGCTACCAAGATCAGCCCCAGCATTTT. Protein sequence: CASSYQDQPQHF.

This clonotype was seen repeatedly, ten times or more. The V gene is TRBV10-3, the J gene TRBJ2-7; a possible D gene is TRBD1 (5 bases). Germline lookup yields CDR1 ENHRY and CDR2 SYGVKD. V was trimmed by 6 bases and J by 4 bases, leaving 13 bases between them. This CDR3 has 13 amino acids. The CDR3 DNA sequence: TGTGCCATCAGCCAGGGTTTTCGGTACGAGCAGTACTTC. It encodes CAISQGFRYEQYF.

In this sample, this clonotype turned up many times. The chain links TRBV29-1 to TRBJ2-5; D uncertain. The germline gives CDR1 SQVTM, CDR2 ANQGSEA. CDR3 length: 10 amino acids. V shed 4 bases and J shed 4 bases, with 4 bases lying between them. CDR3 bases: TGCAGCGTTGGGGGAGAGACCCAGTACTTC. It translates to CSVGGETQYF.

This clonotype was counted a few times. V and J are TRBV4-1 and TRBJ2-3, with 7 bases aligning to TRBD1. The trim removed 2 bases at V and 6 bases at J, leaving 5 bases unmatched. The V gene's germline CDR1 is MGHRA and CDR2 YSYEKL. This CDR3 has 14 residues. The CDR3 DNA sequence: TGCGCCAGCAGCCAAAACAGGGGCGCGGATACGCAGTATTTT. This gives the protein CASSQNRGADTQYF.

The chain couples TRBV2 to TRBJ2-1; 13 bases are shared with TRBD2. CDR1 and CDR2 from the germline V gene are SNHLY and FYNNEI. The CDR3 has 14 amino acids. Trimming removed 6 bases from V and 6 bases from J; junction bases left unmatched: 2. CDR3 residues: CASRLAGGTNEQFF. The CDR3 DNA reads TGTGCCAGCAGACTAGCGGGGGGGACCAATGAGCAGTTCTTC. Full variable domain (remainder filled in from reference TRBV2 and TRBJ2-1): EPEVTQTPSHQVTQMGQEVILRCVPISNHLYFYWYRQILGQKVEFLVSFYNNEISEKSEIFDDQFSVERPDGSNFTLKIRSTKLEDSAMYFCASRLAGGTNEQFFGPGTRLTVL.

The chain joins TRBV7-2 to TRBJ2-1, with a possible D match to TRBD2 (6 bases). Trimming took off 5 bases at V and 7 bases at J, with 18 bases between the two ends. This CDR3 has 15 residues. CDR1 is SGHTA, CDR2 FQGNSA, per germline. CDR3: CASSPWDSAGNEQFF. DNA for the CDR3: TGTGCCAGCAGCCCATGGGACTCCGCTGGTAATGAGCAGTTCTTC.

The chain recombines TRBV7-2 with TRBJ1-3; D gene ambiguous. Trimming shortened V by 8 bases and J by 0 bases, and 11 bases separated the two germline ends. Germline V gives CDR1 SGHTA, CDR2 FQGNSA. There are 14 residues in the CDR3. The CDR3, as DNA: TGTGCCAGCGGAATAATTAGCTCTGGAAACACCATATATTTT. It encodes CASGIISSGNTIYF.

This clonotype was found a few times. J is TRBJ2-1 and V is TRBV3-1; TRBD1 or TRBD2 may be the D gene (5 bases each). Germline CDR1 LGHDT, CDR2 YNNKEL (reference sequence). V gave up 11 bases and J gave up 4 bases, with 21 bases separating them. The CDR3 contains 15 residues. The CDR3 protein is CASSRGTPQYNEQFF. CDR3 DNA: TGTGCCTCCTCGAGGGGCACCCCCCAGTACAATGAGCAGTTCTTC.

This chain joins TRBV20-1 and TRBJ2-3; a possible D gene is TRBD2 (5 bases). This CDR3 region has 12 residues. Per germline, CDR1 DFQATT and CDR2 SNEGSKA (reference sequence). Trimming cost V 6 bases and J 2 bases, with 9 bases left between them. The CDR3 region is CSARTPTDTQYF. CDR3 nucleotides: TGCAGTGCCCGGACTCCCACAGATACGCAGTATTTT.

The chain joins TRBV10-3 to TRBJ2-7; D possibly matches TRBD1 or TRBD2 (5 bases each). CDR1 is ENHRY and CDR2 is SYGVKD in the germline V gene. The CDR3 is 12 residues long. V was cut by 4 bases and J by 3 bases, with 7 bases left in between. CDR3 nucleotide sequence: TGTGCCATCAGTGTTGGGGGCTACGAGCAGTACTTC. Translating gives CAISVGGYEQYF.

This clonotype was recorded a few times. The chain's CDR3 is CASSQVRPGSVGEAFF. As DNA, the CDR3 is TGTGCCAGCAGCCAAGTCCGCCCGGGATCCGTTGGTGAAGCTTTCTTT. V gene TRBV3-1 combines with J gene TRBJ1-1; D ambiguous. The CDR3 contains 16 residues. Germline CDR1 reads LGHDT; CDR2 reads YNNKEL (reference sequence). V was shortened by 1 base and J by 7 bases, with 19 bases between the two germline ends.

This clonotype was observed at least ten times. The chain uses TRBV7-2 and TRBJ2-1; TRBD2 aligns across 7 bases. The CDR3 covers 15 residues. Looked up from germline, CDR1 is SGHTA and CDR2 is FQGNSA. Losses at the gene ends were 3 bases for V and 6 bases for J; bases not matched to a gene: 8. CDR3: CASSFPGGRSNEQFF. The DNA of the CDR3 is TGTGCCAGCAGCTTCCCGGGAGGCCGTAGCAATGAGCAGTTCTTC.

The rearrangement links TRBV15 to TRBJ2-2; D might be TRBD2 (5 bases). Trimming shortened V by 3 bases and J by 1 base, and 9 bases separated the two germline ends. The CDR3 runs 15 residues. Germline V gene sequence: CDR1 LNHNV, CDR2 YYDKDF (reference sequence). CDR3 nucleotide sequence: TGTGCCACCAGCAGCTTTAGCGTGAACACCGGGGAGCTGTTTTTT. Encoded protein: CATSSFSVNTGELFF.

There are a few counts of this clonotype. The gene calls are TRBV2 and TRBJ2-1; no clear D gene. Trimming removed 3 bases from V and 3 bases from J, with 6 bases in between. This CDR3 has 13 residues. Germline V gene data show CDR1 as SNHLY and CDR2 as FYNNEI. This CDR3 reads CASSEGNYNEQFF. In DNA form, the CDR3 reads TGTGCCAGCAGTGAGGGCAACTACAATGAGCAGTTCTTC.

V usage is TRBV30 and J usage is TRBJ1-1; 8 nucleotides line up with TRBD1. The CDR3 sequence is 14 residues long. Trimming at V came to 2 bases and at J to 5 bases, leaving 7 bases not matched to a gene. Germline V gene lookup returns CDR1 GTSNPN and CDR2 SVGIG (reference sequence). CDR3 in DNA: TGTGCCTGGAGTCATCTACAGGGGGGGACTGAAGCTTTCTTT. Residues: CAWSHLQGGTEAFF.

This clonotype was recorded at least ten times. The V gene is TRBV29-1, the J gene TRBJ2-3, with 13 bases identical to TRBD2. Germline CDR1 is SQVTM and CDR2 is ANQGSEA. The CDR3 consists of 19 residues. V gave up 6 bases and J gave up 2 bases; unmatched junction bases: 17. The CDR3 coding sequence is TGCAGCGTACTCGGGCGGACTAGCGGGAGTTCCCGGGCCACAGATACGCAGTATTTT. The encoded protein is CSVLGRTSGSSRATDTQYF.

The chain links TRBV3-1 to TRBJ1-6, with D tentatively TRBD1 (5 bases). The CDR3 totals 18 residues. V shed 4 bases and J shed 0 bases, with 16 bases lying between them. Germline lookup yields CDR1 LGHDT and CDR2 YNNKEL (reference sequence). For the CDR3, the DNA is TGTGCCAGCAGCCGGGACCGGGGGTCGGGCTCCTATAATTCACCCCTCCACTTT. Protein product: CASSRDRGSGSYNSPLHF.

J is TRBJ2-2 and V is TRBV5-1; D is perhaps TRBD2 (6 bases). With 0 bases removed from V and 2 bases from J, the gap between germline ends came to 14 bases. Germline CDR1 is SGHRS and CDR2 is YFSETQ. The CDR3 is 17 residues long. The CDR3 nucleotides read TGCGCCAGCAGCTTGGATCAAGGCGGGGTTAACACCGGGGAGCTGTTTTTT. Its protein product is CASSLDQGGVNTGELFF. The full variable domain, rest sourced from reference TRBV5-1 and TRBJ2-2, is KAGVTQTPRYLIKTRGQQVTLSCSPISGHRSVSWYQQTPGQGLQFLFEYFSETQRNKGNFPGRFSGRQFSNSRSEMNVSTLELGDSALYLCASSLDQGGVNTGELFFGEGSRLTVL.

This clonotype was seen a handful of times. The chain couples TRBV28 to TRBJ2-7; D remains unclear. This CDR3 spans 15 amino acids. Per germline, CDR1 MDHEN and CDR2 SYDVKM. V was trimmed by 5 bases and J by 1 base, leaving 15 bases between them. The CDR3 region is CASSATEGPSYEQYF. The DNA for the CDR3 is TGTGCCAGCAGTGCCACGGAAGGACCTTCCTACGAGCAGTACTTC.

This clonotype appeared many times. The chain uses TRBV5-1 and TRBJ1-5; D gene uncertain. Trimming pared 0 bases from V and 0 bases from J, leaving 4 bases between. CDR1 is SGHRS, CDR2 YFSETQ, per germline. The CDR3 consists of 14 residues. The CDR3 spells CASSLDSSNQPQHF. Written as DNA, the CDR3 is TGCGCCAGCAGCTTGGACAGTAGCAATCAGCCCCAGCATTTT.

The gene calls are TRBV18 and TRBJ2-1; 9 nucleotides align to TRBD2. The CDR3 covers 17 residues. V was clipped by 0 bases and J by 0 bases; unmatched bases: 3. Germline V gene lookup returns CDR1 KGHSH and CDR2 LQKENI. The CDR3 sequence: CASSPPSGSVSYNEQFF. CDR3 sequence (DNA): TGTGCCAGCTCACCACCTAGCGGGAGTGTCTCCTACAATGAGCAGTTCTTC.

The rearrangement joins TRBV28 to TRBJ2-7; the match to TRBD2 covers 12 bases. This CDR3 comprises 16 residues. The germline CDR1 and CDR2 sequences are MDHEN and SYDVKM. J lost 5 bases, V lost 4 bases, and 9 bases had no gene match. The CDR3 here is CASSSPRTSGIDEQYF. The CDR3 DNA is TGTGCCAGCAGTTCGCCCCGGACTAGCGGGATCGACGAGCAGTACTTC.

This clonotype was recorded a few times. The chain is built from TRBV20-1 and TRBJ2-1, with 12 bases matching TRBD2. The CDR3 is 15 amino acids. CDR1 and CDR2 from the germline V gene are DFQATT and SNEGSKA (reference sequence). J was trimmed by 7 bases and V by 2 bases; bases with no gene match: 6. The CDR3 protein is CSARKTSGSENEQFF. For the CDR3, the DNA is TGCAGTGCTAGAAAGACTAGCGGGAGCGAGAATGAGCAGTTCTTC.

This clonotype has a handful of counts. The chain is built from TRBV20-1 and TRBJ2-3; 8 positions match TRBD2. Looked up from germline, CDR1 is DFQATT and CDR2 is SNEGSKA (reference sequence). V dropped 0 bases and J dropped 6; count of bases not matched to a gene: 5. CDR3 length: 14 residues. CDR3 loop: CSAREASGPDTQYF. The DNA for the CDR3 is TGCAGTGCTAGAGAAGCTAGCGGGCCCGATACGCAGTATTTT.

The chain is built from TRBV5-1 and TRBJ1-4; possibly TRBD1 for D (5 bases). Germline V gene data show CDR1 as SGHRS and CDR2 as YFSETQ. The V end lost 2 bases, the J end lost 4 bases, and 15 bases lay between the germline ends. The CDR3 is 16 residues long. The CDR3, as DNA: TGCGCCAGCAGCTTTGGGACCAAGGACGGTAATGAAAAACTGTTTTTT. Encoded protein: CASSFGTKDGNEKLFF.

The V and J genes are TRBV29-1 and TRBJ2-1, with 7 bases lining up with TRBD2. The V gene end was trimmed by 7 bases and the J gene end by 1 base; junction bases not matched to a gene: 10. Germline V lookup: CDR1 SQVTM, CDR2 ANQGSEA. The CDR3 is 15 residues long. The CDR3 reads CSAQTSSRSYNEQFF. The CDR3 DNA follows: TGCAGCGCCCAGACTAGCTCTAGGTCCTACAATGAGCAGTTCTTC.

This clonotype was counted only a few times. The chain links TRBV20-1 to TRBJ2-7; D not certain. The CDR3 sequence is 12 residues long. Per the germline V gene, CDR1 is DFQATT and CDR2 is SNEGSKA (reference sequence). The CDR3 DNA is TGCATCCGGTTTTGTGGGCATCTCGGGCAGTACTTC. The encoded protein is CIRFCGHLGQYF.

With regard to this clonotype: Mismatch with germline at one junction end may stem from a read error. This chain joins TRBV29-1 and TRBJ2-5; 7 nucleotides agree with TRBD2. The V gene's germline CDR1 is SQVTM and CDR2 ANQGSEA. CDR3 length: 13 residues. CDR3 loop: CSAEPSGEETQYF. The CDR3, as DNA: TGCAGCGCTGAACCTAGCGGAGAAGAGACCCAGTACTTC. The full variable domain, rest sourced from reference TRBV29-1 and TRBJ2-5, is SAVISQKPSRDICQRGTSLTIQCQVDSQVTMMFWYRQQPGQSLTLIATANQGSEATYESGFVIDKFPISRPNLTFSTLTVSNMSPEDSSIYLCSAEPSGEETQYFGPGTRLLVL.

The chain joins TRBV20-1 to TRBJ1-6; the match to TRBD1 covers 11 bases. This CDR3 contains 15 residues. Trimming at V came to 5 bases and at J to 7 bases, leaving 7 bases not matched to a gene. From germline, CDR1 is DFQATT and CDR2 SNEGSKA (reference sequence). The CDR3 DNA reads TGCAGTGCTTATCCGGGACAGGGGGGCAATTCACCCCTCCACTTT. It encodes CSAYPGQGGNSPLHF.

This clonotype has a handful of counts. This chain connects TRBV24-1 to TRBJ2-5, with TRBD2 identical over 9 bases. The germline V gene encodes CDR1 KGHDR and CDR2 SFDVKD. V was pared by 3 bases and J by 4 bases, with 11 bases of the junction left unmatched. The CDR3 consists of 17 residues. CDR3 nucleotide sequence: TGTGCCACCAGTGATGCCAGCGGGGGGTCAACCCTAGAGACCCAGTACTTC. Amino acid sequence: CATSDASGGSTLETQYF.